These 16 T cell receptor beta chains were all obtained from the same sample, sequenced in a study of cytomegalovirus exposure and HLA in healthy donors (dated by TCRdb to about 2017). Library preparation was by the immunoSEQ multiplex PCR assay. For the multiplex PCR, a mixture combining 60 forward primers for TCR Vbeta segments and 13 reverse primers for TCR Jbeta segments was used. TCRdb provides this immuneACCESS table in a form limited to in-frame rearrangements. Some clones are lacking; in checked studies, under half of them reflect an unresolved V gene, and why the rest are absent is not known. Recorded for this sample are approximately 130,000 clones; over 60% of them occurred a single time. The top ten clones comprise approximately 1.8% of the sample. The specimen was PBMCs. The receptors come from a female donor in good health and CMV-seropositive.

This clone has only one observation. The chain carries TRBV2 and TRBJ1-5; maybe TRBD1 (6 bases). The V gene's germline CDR1 is SNHLY and CDR2 FYNNEI. V was trimmed by 4 bases and J by 2 bases, leaving 21 bases between them. This CDR3 contains 18 residues. The CDR3 coding sequence is TGTGCCAGCAGTGTGATTATGCGGGGGGGCATTGGCAATCAGCCCCAGCATTTT. Its translation: CASSVIMRGGIGNQPQHF.

V gene TRBV1 combines with J gene TRBJ2-7; the D segment call TRBD2 is taken from the table without a DNA check. TRBV1 is a documented pseudogene. CDR3 length: 12 residues. CDR3 in DNA: TGCACCAGCAGCCACGGTCGAGACGAGCAGTACTTC. It codes for CTSSHGRDEQYF.

The chain links TRBV6-1 to TRBJ2-3; 8 bases match TRBD2. Germline-derived CDR1 and CDR2 are MNHNS and SASEGT. This CDR3 spans 15 amino acids. V dropped 5 bases and J dropped 4; count of bases not matched to a gene: 8. CDR3 coding DNA: TGTGCCAGCAGTATAAGCGGGAGCGGCTCAGATACGCAGTATTTT. As protein: CASSISGSGSDTQYF.

J is TRBJ2-5 and V is TRBV12-5; D is ambiguous. CDR1 and CDR2 (germline): LGHNT, FRNRAP. CDR3 length equals 11 residues. V lost 6 bases and J 3 bases, leaving 5 bases between the germline ends. The CDR3 reads CASGLEETQYF. As DNA, the CDR3 is TGTGCTAGTGGCCTAGAAGAGACCCAGTACTTC.

The CDR3 bases are TGTGCCAGCTCACCACCAGGCGGAGGATTTACTAATGAAAAACTGTTTTTT. Protein product: CASSPPGGGFTNEKLFF. This chain connects TRBV18 to TRBJ1-4; unclear D gene. Between the trimmed V and J ends, which lost 0 bases and 2 bases, there was a span of 13 bases. This CDR3 spans 17 amino acids. The germline V gene has CDR1 KGHSH and CDR2 LQKENI.

V usage is TRBV19 and J usage is TRBJ1-2, with D tentatively TRBD1 (6 bases). The germline V gene encodes CDR1 LNHDA and CDR2 SQIVND (reference sequence). The CDR3 extends over 14 amino acids. With 0 bases removed from V and 4 bases from J, the gap between germline ends came to 9 bases. In DNA, the CDR3 is TGTGCCAGTAGTATAGAGCGGGGGCTCTATGGCTACACCTTC. Protein: CASSIERGLYGYTF.

The CDR3 here is CASSFPGPNEQFF. The CDR3 DNA is TGCGCCAGCAGCTTCCCAGGGCCCAATGAGCAGTTCTTC. This chain joins TRBV5-1 and TRBJ2-1; D perhaps matches TRBD1 (5 bases). Germline assignment: CDR1 SGHRS and CDR2 YFSETQ. Trimming pared 2 bases from V and 6 bases from J, leaving 9 bases between. This CDR3 is built from 13 residues.

Concerning this clone itself: Compared with germline, one end of the junction differs, possibly owing to a read error. The rearrangement links TRBV6-6 to TRBJ2-7; 10 bases align to TRBD2. CDR3 length: 14 residues. Germline V lookup: CDR1 MNHNY, CDR2 SVGAGI (reference sequence). The CDR3 sequence: CASSLGGTSAIRSF. The DNA for the CDR3 is TGTGCCAGCAGCCTCGGAGGGACTAGCGCGATAAGGTCCTTC.

The rearrangement uses TRBV5-8 and TRBJ1-2; a weak D match, TRBD1 (5 bases). Germline V gives CDR1 SGHTS, CDR2 YDEGEE. This CDR3 comprises 17 residues. Deletions cut 3 bases from V and 8 bases from J, with 26 bases between. CDR3 bases: TGTGCCAGCAGCTCCGGAGGCGGGGGACCAAGGGGAGGAGGCTACACCTTC. It translates to CASSSGGGGPRGGGYTF. The whole variable domain, remainder taken from reference TRBV5-8 and TRBJ1-2, is EAGVTQSPTHLIKTRGQQATLRCSPISGHTSVYWYQQALGLGLQFLLWYDEGEERNRGNFPPRFSGRQFPNYSSELNVNALELEDSALYLCASSSGGGGPRGGGYTFGSGTRLTVV.

This clone occurred a few times. CDR3 sequence: CASKEDAGGIGEQYF. In nucleotides, the CDR3 is TGCGCCAGCAAAGAGGATGCGGGGGGGATTGGGGAGCAGTACTTC. The gene calls are TRBV5-1 and TRBJ2-7; 9 bases align to TRBD2. The CDR3 has 15 residues. Germline values: CDR1 SGHRS, CDR2 YFSETQ. The V and J ends lost 6 bases and 7 bases, in that order; junction bases with no gene match: 14.

The V and J genes are TRBV5-1 and TRBJ1-6, with 7 bases fitting TRBD1. Germline V gene sequence: CDR1 SGHRS, CDR2 YFSETQ. V gave up 4 bases and J gave up 5 bases; unmatched junction bases: 6. This CDR3 comprises 15 residues. Here the CDR3 DNA reads TGCGCCAGCAGCCTGCCGGACAGGAATAATTCACCCCTCCACTTT. Protein: CASSLPDRNNSPLHF.

There are a few counts of this clone. This chain links TRBV29-1 with TRBJ2-1, with 11 bases identical to TRBD2. The CDR3 totals 16 residues. Germline V CDR1 and CDR2: SQVTM, ANQGSEA. J was trimmed by 7 bases and V by 4 bases; bases with no gene match: 12. The CDR3 nucleotides read TGCAGCGTTGGGGGACTAGCGGACTTGATGAGGAATGAGCAGTTCTTC. The encoded protein is CSVGGLADLMRNEQFF.

Here the CDR3 reads CASSDLARKFEQYF. In nucleotides, the CDR3 is TGTGCCAGCTCGGACCTAGCCAGGAAATTCGAACAGTACTTC. The chain is built from TRBV18 and TRBJ2-7; D possibly corresponds to TRBD2 (5 bases). V dropped 6 bases and J dropped 10 bases, with 22 bases sitting between them. The CDR3 is 14 residues long. Germline V CDR1 and CDR2: KGHSH, LQKENI.

The chain carries TRBV2 and TRBJ1-1; no firm D call. V lost 3 bases and J lost 5, with 13 bases in between. Germline values: CDR1 SNHLY, CDR2 FYNNEI. The CDR3 loop spans 14 amino acids. The CDR3 here is CASSDLQSGTEAFF. The CDR3 DNA follows: TGTGCCAGCAGTGACCTTCAGTCAGGAACTGAAGCTTTCTTT.

The V and J genes are TRBV28 and TRBJ1-4; 7 bases are a match to TRBD1. The trim removed 6 bases at V and 8 bases at J, leaving 9 bases unmatched. This CDR3 has 14 amino acids. Germline values: CDR1 MDHEN, CDR2 SYDVKM. The CDR3 reads CASSQGQAGEKLFF. The CDR3 DNA sequence: TGTGCCAGCAGCCAAGGACAGGCAGGCGAAAAACTGTTTTTT.

The V and J genes are TRBV5-6 and TRBJ1-3, with D tentatively TRBD1 (5 bases). The CDR3 covers 17 residues. V was clipped by 1 base and J by 0 bases, with 14 bases between them. Looked up from germline, CDR1 is SGHDT and CDR2 is YYEEEE. CDR3 coding DNA: TGTGCCAGCAGCTTGTTGAGACAGAGACTCTCTGGAAACACCATATATTTT. Translated, it gives CASSLLRQRLSGNTIYF.